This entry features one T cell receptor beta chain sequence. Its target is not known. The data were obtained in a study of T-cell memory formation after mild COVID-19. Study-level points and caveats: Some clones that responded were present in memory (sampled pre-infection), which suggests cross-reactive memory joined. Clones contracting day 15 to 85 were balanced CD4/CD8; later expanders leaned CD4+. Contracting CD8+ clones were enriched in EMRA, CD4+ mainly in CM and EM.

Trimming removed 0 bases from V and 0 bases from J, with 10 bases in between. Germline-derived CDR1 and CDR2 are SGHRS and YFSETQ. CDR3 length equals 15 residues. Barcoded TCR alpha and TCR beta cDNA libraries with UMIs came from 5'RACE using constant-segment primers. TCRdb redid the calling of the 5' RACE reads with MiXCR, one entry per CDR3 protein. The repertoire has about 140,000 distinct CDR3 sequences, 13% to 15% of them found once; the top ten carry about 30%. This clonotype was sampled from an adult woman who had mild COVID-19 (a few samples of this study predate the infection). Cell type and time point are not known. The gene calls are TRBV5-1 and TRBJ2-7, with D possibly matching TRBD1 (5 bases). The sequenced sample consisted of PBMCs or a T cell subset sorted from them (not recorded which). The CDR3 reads CASSLVQGSSYEQYF. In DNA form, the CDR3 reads TGCGCCAGCAGCTTGGTTCAGGGTAGCTCCTACGAGCAGTACTTC.